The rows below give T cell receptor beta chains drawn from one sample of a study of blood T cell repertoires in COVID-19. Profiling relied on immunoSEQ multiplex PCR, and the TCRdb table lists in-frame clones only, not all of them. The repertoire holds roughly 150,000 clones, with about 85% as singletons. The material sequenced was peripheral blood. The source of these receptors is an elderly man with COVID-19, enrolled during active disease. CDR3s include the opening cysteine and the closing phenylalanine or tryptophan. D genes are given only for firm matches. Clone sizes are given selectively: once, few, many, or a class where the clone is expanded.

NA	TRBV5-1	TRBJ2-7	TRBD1	CASSFDTHRDSRPYEQYF	TGCGCCAGCAGCTTTGACACCCACCGGGACAGTCGACCCTACGAGCAGTACTTC
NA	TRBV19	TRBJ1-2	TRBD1	CASSPTGAWGYTF	TGTGCCAGTAGTCCGACAGGGGCCTGGGGCTACACCTTC
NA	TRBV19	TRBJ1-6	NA	CASSYGDWALHF	TGTGCCAGTAGTTATGGCGACTGGGCCCTCCACTTT
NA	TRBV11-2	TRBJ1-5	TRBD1	CASSLVAGGSQPQHF	TGTGCCAGCAGCTTAGTGGCAGGGGGGAGTCAGCCCCAGCATTTT
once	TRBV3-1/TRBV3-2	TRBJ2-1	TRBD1	CASSQTGESNEQFF	TGTGCCAGCAGCCAAACAGGGGAAAGCAATGAGCAGTTCTTC
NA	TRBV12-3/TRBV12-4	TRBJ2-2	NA	CASSRTGELFF	TGTGCCAGCAGTCGGACCGGGGAGCTGTTTTTT
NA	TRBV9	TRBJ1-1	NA	CASSVEEGSEAFF	TGTGCCAGCAGCGTAGAAGAGGGATCGGAAGCTTTCTTT
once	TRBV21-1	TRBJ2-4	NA	CASSKAPGLSVAKNIQYF	TGTGCCAGCAGCAAAGCGCCGGGACTTTCGGTAGCCAAAAACATTCAGTACTTC
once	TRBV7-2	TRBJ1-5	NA	CASSLQQNQPQHF	TGTGCCAGCAGCCTACAGCAGAATCAGCCCCAGCATTTT
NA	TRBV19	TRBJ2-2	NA	CASSIVVGAGELFF	TGTGCCAGTAGTATAGTTGTAGGGGCCGGGGAGCTGTTTTTT
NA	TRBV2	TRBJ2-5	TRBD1	CASSQQGALEETQYF	TGTGCCAGCAGTCAACAGGGGGCATTGGAAGAGACCCAGTACTTC
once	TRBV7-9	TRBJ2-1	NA	CASSYRDTQFF	TGTGCCAGCAGCTACCGGGACACCCAGTTCTTC
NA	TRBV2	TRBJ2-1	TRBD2	CASSSTSGGWNEQFF	TGTGCCAGCAGTTCTACTAGCGGGGGGTGGAATGAGCAGTTCTTC
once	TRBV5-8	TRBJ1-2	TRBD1	CASSTGQGGDGYTF	TGTGCCAGCAGCACCGGACAGGGTGGGGATGGCTACACCTTC
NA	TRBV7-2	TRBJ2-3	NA	CASSFRSPDTQYF	TGTGCCAGCAGCTTCCGGTCCCCAGATACGCAGTATTTT
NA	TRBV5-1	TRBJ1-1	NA	CASRGVRSNTEAFF	TGCGCCAGCCGGGGAGTGAGGTCGAACACTGAAGCTTTCTTT
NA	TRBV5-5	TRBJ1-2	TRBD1	CASSFSGTGAYGYTF	TGTGCCAGCAGCTTTTCCGGGACAGGGGCCTATGGCTACACCTTC
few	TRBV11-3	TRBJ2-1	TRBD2	CASSLRSSGAQYNEQFF	TGTGCCAGCAGCTTAAGGTCTAGCGGGGCCCAATACAATGAGCAGTTCTTC
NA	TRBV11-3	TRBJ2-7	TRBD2	CASSFSGVAYEQYF	TGTGCCAGCAGCTTTAGCGGGGTCGCCTACGAGCAGTACTTC
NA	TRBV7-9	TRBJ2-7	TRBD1	CASSIQGRQYF	TGTGCCAGCAGCATACAGGGGAGGCAGTACTTC
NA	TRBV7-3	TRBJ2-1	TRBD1	CASSLGTGVGNEQFF	TGTGCCAGCAGTCTTGGGACAGGGGTGGGGAATGAGCAGTTCTTC
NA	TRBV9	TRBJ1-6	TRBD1	CASSGGQGKSPLHF	TGTGCCAGCAGCGGCGGACAGGGGAAATCACCCCTCCACTTT
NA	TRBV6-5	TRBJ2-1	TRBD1	CASTPGQGAHNEQFF	TGTGCCAGCACCCCAGGACAGGGGGCTCACAATGAGCAGTTCTTC
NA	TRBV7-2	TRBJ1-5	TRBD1	CASSLDRVNQPQHF	TGTGCCAGCAGCTTGGACAGGGTCAATCAGCCCCAGCATTTT
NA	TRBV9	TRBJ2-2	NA	CASSVEGVDTGELFF	TGTGCCAGCAGCGTAGAAGGGGTTGACACCGGGGAGCTGTTTTTT
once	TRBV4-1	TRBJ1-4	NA	CASSQEGVTNEKLFF	TGCGCCAGCAGCCAGGAAGGGGTAACTAATGAAAAACTGTTTTTT
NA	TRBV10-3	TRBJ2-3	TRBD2	CAIKSGGEADTQYF	TGTGCCATCAAAAGCGGGGGGGAGGCAGATACGCAGTATTTT
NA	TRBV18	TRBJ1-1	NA	CASSPPGGGNTEAFF	TGTGCCAGCTCACCCCCTGGAGGAGGGAACACTGAAGCTTTCTTT
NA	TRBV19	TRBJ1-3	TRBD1	CASSGTGTRHSGNTIYF	TGTGCCAGTAGCGGGACAGGGACTCGGCACTCTGGAAACACCATATATTTT
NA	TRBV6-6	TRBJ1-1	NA	CASTDTRGREAFF	TGTGCCAGCACCGATACCAGGGGCCGTGAAGCTTTCTTT
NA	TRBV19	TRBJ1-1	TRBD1	CASGTGGSYTEAFF	TGTGCCAGTGGGACAGGGGGCTCGTACACTGAAGCTTTCTTT
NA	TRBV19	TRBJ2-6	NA	CASMGGANVLTF	TGTGCCAGTATGGGCGGGGCCAACGTCCTGACTTTC
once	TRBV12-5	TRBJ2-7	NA	CASGRDTHEQYF	TGTGCTAGTGGTCGAGACACCCACGAGCAGTACTTC
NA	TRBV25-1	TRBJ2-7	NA	CASSRWGGHEQYF	TGTGCCAGCAGCCGCTGGGGGGGCCACGAGCAGTACTTC
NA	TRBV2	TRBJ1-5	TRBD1	CASGTGSNQPQHF	TGTGCCAGCGGGACAGGGAGCAATCAGCCCCAGCATTTT
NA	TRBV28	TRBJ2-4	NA	CASSIYPGRDIQYF	TGTGCCAGCAGTATCTACCCCGGCAGGGACATTCAGTACTTC
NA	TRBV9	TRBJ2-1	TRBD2	CASSPSPAAGRDNEQFF	TGTGCCAGCAGCCCAAGTCCGGCGGCTGGGAGGGACAATGAGCAGTTCTTC